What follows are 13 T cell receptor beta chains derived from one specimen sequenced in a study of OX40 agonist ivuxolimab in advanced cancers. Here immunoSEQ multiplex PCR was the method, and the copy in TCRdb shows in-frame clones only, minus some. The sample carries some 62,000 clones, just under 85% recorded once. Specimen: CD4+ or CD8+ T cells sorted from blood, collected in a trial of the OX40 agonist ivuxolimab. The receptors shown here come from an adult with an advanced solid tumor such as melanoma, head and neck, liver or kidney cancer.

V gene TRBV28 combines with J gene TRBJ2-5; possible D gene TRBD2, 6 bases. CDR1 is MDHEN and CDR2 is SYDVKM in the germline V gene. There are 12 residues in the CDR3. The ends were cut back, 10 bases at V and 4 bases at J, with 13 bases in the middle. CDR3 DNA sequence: TGTGCCATAAGGAGGGGCTTAGAGACCCAGTACTTC. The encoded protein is CAIRRGLETQYF.

This CDR3 reads CASSVSSGANVLTF. CDR3 DNA sequence: TGTGCCAGCAGCGTGTCCTCTGGGGCCAACGTCCTGACTTTC. This chain links TRBV9 with TRBJ2-6, with unresolved D. The CDR3 is made up of 14 amino acids. In germline, CDR1 is SGDLS, CDR2 YYNGEE. Trimming removed 2 bases at V and 0 bases at J, with 3 bases between.

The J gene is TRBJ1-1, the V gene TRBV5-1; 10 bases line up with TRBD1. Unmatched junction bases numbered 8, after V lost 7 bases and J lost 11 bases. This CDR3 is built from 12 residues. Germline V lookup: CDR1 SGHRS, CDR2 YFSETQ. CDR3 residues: CASYGDRGAAFF. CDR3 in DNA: TGCGCCAGCTATGGGGACAGGGGTGCTGCTTTCTTT.

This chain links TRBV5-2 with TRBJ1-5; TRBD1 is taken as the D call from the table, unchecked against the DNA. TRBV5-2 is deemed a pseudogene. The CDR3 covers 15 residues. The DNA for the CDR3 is TGTGCCAGCAGCTTACAACCTTATAGCAATCAGCCCCAGCATTTT. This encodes CASSLQPYSNQPQHF.

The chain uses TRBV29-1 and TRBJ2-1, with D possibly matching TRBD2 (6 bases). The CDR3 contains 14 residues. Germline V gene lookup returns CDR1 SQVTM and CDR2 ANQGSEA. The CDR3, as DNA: TGCAGTGCTATAAGGGGAGGTTCCTACAATGAGCAGTTCTTC. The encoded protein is CSAIRGGSYNEQFF.

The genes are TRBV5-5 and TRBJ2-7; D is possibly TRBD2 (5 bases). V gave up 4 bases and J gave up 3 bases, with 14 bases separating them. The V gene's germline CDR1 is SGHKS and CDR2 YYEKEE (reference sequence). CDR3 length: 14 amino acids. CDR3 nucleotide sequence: TGTGCCAGCAGCCAAGGTCCGAGCGGCTACGAGCAGTACTTC. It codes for CASSQGPSGYEQYF.

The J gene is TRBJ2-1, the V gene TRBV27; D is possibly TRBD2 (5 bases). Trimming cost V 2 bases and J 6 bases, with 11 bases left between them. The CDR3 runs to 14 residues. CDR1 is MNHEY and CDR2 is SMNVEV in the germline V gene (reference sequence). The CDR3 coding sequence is TGTGCCAGCAGTTTACTTGGCGGGTCCAATGAGCAGTTCTTC. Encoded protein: CASSLLGGSNEQFF.

CDR3 DNA sequence: TGTGCCAGCAGTTACCCGACAGGAGTTGGGGAAAAACTGTTTTTT. It specifies CASSYPTGVGEKLFF. V usage is TRBV6-6 and J usage is TRBJ1-4, with D perhaps TRBD1 (6 bases). V was cut by 2 bases and J by 8 bases, with 15 bases left in between. Germline CDR1 MNHNY, CDR2 SVGAGI (reference sequence). The length of the CDR3 is 15 residues.

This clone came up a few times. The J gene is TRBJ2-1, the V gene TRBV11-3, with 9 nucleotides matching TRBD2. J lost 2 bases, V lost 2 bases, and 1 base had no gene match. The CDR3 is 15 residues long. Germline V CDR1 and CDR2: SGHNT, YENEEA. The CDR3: CASSLIAGAYNEQFF. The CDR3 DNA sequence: TGTGCCAGCAGCTTAATAGCGGGAGCCTACAATGAGCAGTTCTTC. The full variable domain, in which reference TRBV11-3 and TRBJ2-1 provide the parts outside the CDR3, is EAGVVQSPRYKIIEKKQPVAFWCNPISGHNTLYWYLQNLGQGPELLIRYENEEAVDDSQLPKDRFSAERLKGVDSTLKIQPAELGDSAVYLCASSLIAGAYNEQFFGPGTRLTVL.

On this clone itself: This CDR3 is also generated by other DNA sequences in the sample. CDR3 bases: TGTGCCAGCTCCCCCGGCGGCAATCAGCCCCAGCATTTT. It translates to CASSPGGNQPQHF. The chain combines TRBV18 with TRBJ1-5; no clear D gene. The CDR3 covers 13 residues. The germline V and J ends were trimmed by 6 bases and 2 bases, with 8 bases remaining between them. Germline V gene lookup returns CDR1 KGHSH and CDR2 LQKENI.

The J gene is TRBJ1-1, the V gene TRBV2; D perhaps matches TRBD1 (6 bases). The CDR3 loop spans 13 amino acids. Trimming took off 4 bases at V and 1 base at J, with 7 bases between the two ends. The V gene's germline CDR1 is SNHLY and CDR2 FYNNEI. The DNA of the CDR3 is TGTGCCAGCAGTGCGACAGGGAACACTGAAGCTTTCTTT. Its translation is CASSATGNTEAFF.

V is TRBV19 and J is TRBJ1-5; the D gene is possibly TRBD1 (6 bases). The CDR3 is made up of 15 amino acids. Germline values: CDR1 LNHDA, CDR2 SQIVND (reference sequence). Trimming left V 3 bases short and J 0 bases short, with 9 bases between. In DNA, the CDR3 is TGTGCCAGTAGTATCCACAGGGATAGCAATCAGCCCCAGCATTTT. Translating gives CASSIHRDSNQPQHF.

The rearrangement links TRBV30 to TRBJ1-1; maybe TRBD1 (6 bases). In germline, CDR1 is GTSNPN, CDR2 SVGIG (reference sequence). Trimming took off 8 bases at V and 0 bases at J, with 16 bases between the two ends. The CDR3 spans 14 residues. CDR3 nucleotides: TGTGCCGGCGGGCGGGACACTTTGAACACTGAAGCTTTCTTT. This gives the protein CAGGRDTLNTEAFF.